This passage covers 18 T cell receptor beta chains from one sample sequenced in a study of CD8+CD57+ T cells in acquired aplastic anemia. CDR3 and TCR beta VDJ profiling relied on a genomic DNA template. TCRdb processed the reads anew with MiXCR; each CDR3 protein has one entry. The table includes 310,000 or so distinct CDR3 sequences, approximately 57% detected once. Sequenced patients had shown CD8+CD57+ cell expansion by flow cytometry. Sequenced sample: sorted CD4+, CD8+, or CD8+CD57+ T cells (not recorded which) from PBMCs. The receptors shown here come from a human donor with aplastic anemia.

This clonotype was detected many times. The CDR3 DNA reads as TGTGCTAGTGGTCGGGGACTAGCGGGAGCGCAGTACTTC. Translated: CASGRGLAGAQYF. The chain joins TRBV12-5 to TRBJ2-7; 14 nucleotides align to TRBD2. V was clipped by 5 bases and J by 9 bases; unmatched bases: 3. Germline V gene data show CDR1 as LGHNT and CDR2 as FRNRAP. The CDR3 is 13 amino acids.

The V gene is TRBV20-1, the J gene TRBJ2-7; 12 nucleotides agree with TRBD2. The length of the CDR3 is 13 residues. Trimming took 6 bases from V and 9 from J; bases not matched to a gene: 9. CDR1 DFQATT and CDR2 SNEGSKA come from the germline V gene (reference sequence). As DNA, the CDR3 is TGCAGTGCCGGGCTAGCGGGAGGGCGTGGGCAGTACTTC. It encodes CSAGLAGGRGQYF.

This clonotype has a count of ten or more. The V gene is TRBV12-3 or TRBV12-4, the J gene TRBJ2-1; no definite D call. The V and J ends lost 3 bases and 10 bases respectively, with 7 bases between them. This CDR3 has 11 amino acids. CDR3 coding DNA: TGTGCCAGCAGTTTTGTAGGGGAGCAGTTCTTC. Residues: CASSFVGEQFF.

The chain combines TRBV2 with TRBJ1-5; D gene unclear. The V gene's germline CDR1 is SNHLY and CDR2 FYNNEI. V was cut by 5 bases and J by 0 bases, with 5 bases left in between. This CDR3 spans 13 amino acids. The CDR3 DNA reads TGTGCCAGCAGTAAATATAGCAATCAGCCCCAGCATTTT. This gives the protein CASSKYSNQPQHF.

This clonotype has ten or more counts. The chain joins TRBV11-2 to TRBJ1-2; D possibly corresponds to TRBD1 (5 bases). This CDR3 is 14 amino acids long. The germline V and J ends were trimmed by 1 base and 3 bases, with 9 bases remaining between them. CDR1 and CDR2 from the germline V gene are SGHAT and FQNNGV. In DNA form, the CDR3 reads TGTGCCAGCAGCTTAGCAACAGGATACTATGGCTACACCTTC. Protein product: CASSLATGYYGYTF.

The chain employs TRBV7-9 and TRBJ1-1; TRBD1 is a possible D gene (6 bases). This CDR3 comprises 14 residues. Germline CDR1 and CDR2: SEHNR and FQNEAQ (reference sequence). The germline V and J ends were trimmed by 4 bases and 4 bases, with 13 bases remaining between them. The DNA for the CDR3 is TGTGCCAGCAGCTCTCGAGGGGGAGGCACTGAAGCTTTCTTT. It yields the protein CASSSRGGGTEAFF. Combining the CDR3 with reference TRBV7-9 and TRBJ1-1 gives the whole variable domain DTGVSQNPRHKITKRGQNVTFRCDPISEHNRLYWYRQTLGQGPEFLTYFQNEAQLEKSRLLSDRFSAERPKGSFSTLEIQRTEQGDSAMYLCASSSRGGGTEAFFGQGTRLTVV.

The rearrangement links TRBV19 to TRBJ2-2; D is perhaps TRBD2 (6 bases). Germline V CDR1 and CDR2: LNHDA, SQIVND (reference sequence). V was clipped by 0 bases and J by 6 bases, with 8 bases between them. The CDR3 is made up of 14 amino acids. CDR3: CASSIESSAGELFF. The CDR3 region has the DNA TGTGCCAGTAGTATAGAGTCTAGCGCCGGGGAGCTGTTTTTT. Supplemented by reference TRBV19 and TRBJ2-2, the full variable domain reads DGGITQSPKYLFRKEGQNVTLSCEQNLNHDAMYWYRQDPGQGLRLIYYSQIVNDFQKGDIAEGYSVSREKKESFPLTVTSAQKNPTAFYLCASSIESSAGELFFGEGSRLTVL.

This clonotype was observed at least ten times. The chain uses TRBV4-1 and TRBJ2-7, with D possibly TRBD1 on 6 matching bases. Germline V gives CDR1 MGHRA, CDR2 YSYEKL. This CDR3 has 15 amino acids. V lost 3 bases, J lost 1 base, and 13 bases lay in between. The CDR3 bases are TGCGCCAGCAGCCACCAATCCCAGGGGTCCTACGAGCAGTACTTC. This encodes CASSHQSQGSYEQYF.

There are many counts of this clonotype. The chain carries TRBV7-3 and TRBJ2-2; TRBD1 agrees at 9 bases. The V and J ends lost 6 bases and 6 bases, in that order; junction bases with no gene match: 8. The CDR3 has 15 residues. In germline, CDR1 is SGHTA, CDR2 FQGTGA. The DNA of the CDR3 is TGTGCCAGCAGTCCCGGGACAGGGTTCCCCGGGGAGCTGTTTTTT. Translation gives CASSPGTGFPGELFF.

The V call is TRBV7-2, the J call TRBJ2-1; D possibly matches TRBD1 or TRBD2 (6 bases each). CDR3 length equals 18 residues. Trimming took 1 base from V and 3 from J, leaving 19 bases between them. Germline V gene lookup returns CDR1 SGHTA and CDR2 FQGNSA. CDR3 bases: TGTGCCAGCAGCTTAGAACGGGGGCCTTATAATTTCTACAATGAGCAGTTCTTC. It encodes CASSLERGPYNFYNEQFF.

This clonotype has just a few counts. The DNA of the CDR3 is TGCAGTGCTAGAGATGAAGTAAAAGGCTACACCTTC. Translation gives CSARDEVKGYTF. V is TRBV20-1 and J is TRBJ1-2; D unresolved. V dropped 0 bases and J dropped 8 bases, with 10 bases sitting between them. The CDR3 is 12 amino acids. Germline CDR1 and CDR2: DFQATT and SNEGSKA (reference sequence).

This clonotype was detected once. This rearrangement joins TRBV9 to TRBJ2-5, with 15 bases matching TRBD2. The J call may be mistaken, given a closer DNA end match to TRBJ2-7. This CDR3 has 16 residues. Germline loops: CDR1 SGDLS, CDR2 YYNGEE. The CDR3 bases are TGTGCCAGCAGCCCCCGGACTAGCGGGAGGGCCCACGAGCAGTACTTC. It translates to CASSPRTSGRAHEQYF.

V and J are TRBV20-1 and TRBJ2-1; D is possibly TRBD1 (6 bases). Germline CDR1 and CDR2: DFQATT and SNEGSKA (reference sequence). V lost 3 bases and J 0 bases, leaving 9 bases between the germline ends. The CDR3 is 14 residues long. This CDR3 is CSASGTLSYNEQFF. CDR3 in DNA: TGCAGTGCTAGCGGGACACTCTCCTACAATGAGCAGTTCTTC.

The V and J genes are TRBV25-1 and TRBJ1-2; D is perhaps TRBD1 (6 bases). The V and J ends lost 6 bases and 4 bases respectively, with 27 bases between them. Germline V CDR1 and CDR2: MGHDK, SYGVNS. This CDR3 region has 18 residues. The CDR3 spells CASSQYSVYLTGGYGYTF. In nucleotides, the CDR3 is TGTGCCAGCAGCCAATATTCCGTTTATTTGACAGGCGGCTATGGCTACACCTTC.

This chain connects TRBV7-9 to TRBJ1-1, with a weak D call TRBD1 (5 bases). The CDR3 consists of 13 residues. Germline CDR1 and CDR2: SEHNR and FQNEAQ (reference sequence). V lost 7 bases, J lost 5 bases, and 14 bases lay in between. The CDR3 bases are TGTGCCAGCACCAAAGCGGGGGGAACTGAAGCTTTCTTT. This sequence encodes CASTKAGGTEAFF.

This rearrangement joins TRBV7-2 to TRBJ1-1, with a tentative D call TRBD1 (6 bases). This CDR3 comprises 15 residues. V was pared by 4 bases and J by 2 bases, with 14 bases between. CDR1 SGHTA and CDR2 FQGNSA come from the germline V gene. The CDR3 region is CASSSHGGLNTEAFF. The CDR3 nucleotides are TGTGCCAGCAGCTCACATGGGGGGCTTAACACTGAAGCTTTCTTT.

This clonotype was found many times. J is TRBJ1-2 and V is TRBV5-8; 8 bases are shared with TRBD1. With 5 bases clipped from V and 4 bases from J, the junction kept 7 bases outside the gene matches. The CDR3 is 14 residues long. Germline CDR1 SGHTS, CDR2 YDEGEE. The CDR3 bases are TGTGCCAGCAGATCCACGACAGGGGCCTATGGCTACACCTTC. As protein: CASRSTTGAYGYTF. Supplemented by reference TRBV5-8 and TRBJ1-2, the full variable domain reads EAGVTQSPTHLIKTRGQQATLRCSPISGHTSVYWYQQALGLGLQFLLWYDEGEERNRGNFPPRFSGRQFPNYSSELNVNALELEDSALYLCASRSTTGAYGYTFGSGTRLTVV.

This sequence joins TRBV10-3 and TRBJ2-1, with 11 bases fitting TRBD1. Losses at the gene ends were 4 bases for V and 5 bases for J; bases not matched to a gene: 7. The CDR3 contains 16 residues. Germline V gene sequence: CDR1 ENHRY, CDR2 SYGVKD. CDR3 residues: CAISVSPGQGDNEQFF. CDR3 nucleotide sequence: TGTGCCATCAGTGTTTCCCCGGGACAGGGGGACAATGAGCAGTTCTTC.